The next 26 T cell receptor beta chains were all read from a single sample in a study of cytomegalovirus exposure and HLA in healthy donors. The PCR ran on 60 Vbeta and 13 Jbeta primers. Clones were read by immunoSEQ multiplex PCR, and TCRdb kept only the in-frame ones, dropping some. The sample yields some 92,000 clones, approximately 80% seen once. The sample consisted of PBMCs. Receptors were obtained from a man aged 25 to 40 in good health and CMV-seronegative.

This clone came up a few times. CDR3 sequence reads: CASSLSGAPVGYTF. In DNA, the CDR3 is TGTGCCAGCAGTTTATCTGGGGCTCCGGTTGGCTACACCTTC. The rearrangement uses TRBV27 and TRBJ1-2; D may be TRBD1 (5 bases). Trimming left V 0 bases short and J 7 bases short, with 12 bases between. Germline V lookup: CDR1 MNHEY, CDR2 SMNVEV (reference sequence). The CDR3 totals 14 residues.

This chain links TRBV5-5 with TRBJ2-7; 9 nucleotides align to TRBD1. CDR3 length: 15 residues. Germline CDR1 reads SGHKS; CDR2 reads YYEKEE (reference sequence). V was pared by 3 bases and J by 2 bases, with 6 bases of the junction left unmatched. This CDR3 reads CASSSPGQGAYEQYF. The CDR3 DNA sequence: TGTGCCAGCAGCTCGCCGGGACAGGGAGCCTACGAGCAGTACTTC.

V gene TRBV5-1 combines with J gene TRBJ1-3; 8 nucleotides agree with TRBD1. The CDR3 has 14 residues. Losses at the gene ends were 4 bases for V and 10 bases for J; bases not matched to a gene: 10. CDR1 and CDR2 from the germline V gene are SGHRS and YFSETQ. The CDR3 is CASSEGTGRGTIYF. The CDR3 DNA follows: TGCGCCAGCAGCGAGGGGACAGGCCGCGGGACCATATATTTT.

This clone was seen a few times. The V gene is TRBV19, the J gene TRBJ1-5, with D perhaps TRBD1 (5 bases). Germline V gene sequence: CDR1 LNHDA, CDR2 SQIVND (reference sequence). V was pared by 6 bases and J by 7 bases, with 10 bases between. This CDR3 contains 12 residues. The CDR3 nucleotides are TGTGCCAGTAGCGGGGGTTGGCAGCCCCAGCATTTT. Amino acid sequence: CASSGGWQPQHF.

V usage is TRBV7-2 and J usage is TRBJ2-5; D is unresolved. The DNA end is a closer match to TRBJ2-7, so the J assignment may be wrong. CDR1 and CDR2 from the germline V gene are SGHTA and FQGNSA. This CDR3 has 11 amino acids. The CDR3 sequence is CASSSLYEQYF. The CDR3 nucleotides are TGTGCCAGCAGCTCCCTATACGAGCAGTACTTC.

The V gene is TRBV5-1, the J gene TRBJ2-7, with TRBD2 matching over 7 bases. Germline-derived CDR1 and CDR2 are SGHRS and YFSETQ. J lost 4 bases, V lost 3 bases, and 4 bases had no gene match. This CDR3 is built from 13 residues. DNA of the CDR3: TGCGCCAGCAGCTCCTGGGGAGGGTACGAGCAGTACTTC. Translating gives CASSSWGGYEQYF.

The CDR3 loop is CASSSPGQRGEQFF. CDR3 nucleotide sequence: TGTGCCAGCAGTAGCCCAGGACAGAGGGGTGAGCAGTTCTTC. The chain recombines TRBV25-1 with TRBJ2-1, with D possibly TRBD1 on 6 matching bases. V lost 5 bases, J lost 9 bases, and 17 bases lay in between. In germline, CDR1 is MGHDK, CDR2 SYGVNS. CDR3 length: 14 amino acids.

J is TRBJ1-2 and V is TRBV19; no definite D call. This CDR3 contains 12 residues. Trimming cost V 5 bases and J 6 bases, with 10 bases left between them. Germline V gene data show CDR1 as LNHDA and CDR2 as SQIVND (reference sequence). DNA of the CDR3: TGTGCCAGTAGTGGAGGGTCCGATGGCTACACCTTC. Encoded protein: CASSGGSDGYTF.

This clone was found many times. The rearrangement joins TRBV6-4 to TRBJ2-3, with D possibly TRBD2 on 6 matching bases. Germline V gene sequence: CDR1 MRHNA, CDR2 SNTAGT. The germline V and J ends were trimmed by 0 bases and 0 bases, with 7 bases remaining between them. The CDR3 is 15 amino acids. The DNA of the CDR3 is TGTGCCAGCAGTGACTCGGGGACTAGCACAGATACGCAGTATTTT. Its protein product is CASSDSGTSTDTQYF.

The chain links TRBV25-1 to TRBJ1-1; 9 bases are a match to TRBD1. Germline assignment: CDR1 MGHDK and CDR2 SYGVNS. The trim removed 3 bases at V and 3 bases at J, leaving 2 bases unmatched. The CDR3 runs 14 residues. The CDR3 is CASSDGQGHTEAFF. DNA of the CDR3: TGTGCCAGCAGTGACGGACAGGGGCACACTGAAGCTTTCTTT.

The chain carries TRBV27 and TRBJ2-7, with D perhaps matching TRBD1 (5 bases). V dropped 6 bases and J dropped 2 bases, with 11 bases sitting between them. CDR1 and CDR2 (germline): MNHEY, SMNVEV (reference sequence). The CDR3 covers 13 residues. The DNA of the CDR3 is TGTGCCAGCAGCCGACAGTTAACCTACGAGCAGTACTTC. Protein: CASSRQLTYEQYF.

The CDR3 DNA follows: TGTGCCAGCAGCTTGTTGGCTAGCGGGGGGCGGACAGATACGCAGTATTTT. Translated, it gives CASSLLASGGRTDTQYF. This chain connects TRBV5-8 to TRBJ2-3; 11 bases are a match to TRBD2. CDR3 length: 17 residues. Germline CDR1 SGHTS, CDR2 YDEGEE. V lost 1 base to trimming and J lost 3 bases; unmatched junction nucleotides: 7. Supplemented by reference TRBV5-8 and TRBJ2-3, the full variable domain reads EAGVTQSPTHLIKTRGQQATLRCSPISGHTSVYWYQQALGLGLQFLLWYDEGEERNRGNFPPRFSGRQFPNYSSELNVNALELEDSALYLCASSLLASGGRTDTQYFGPGTRLTVL.

This clone was seen a handful of times. This rearrangement joins TRBV7-9 to TRBJ2-5; D is uncertain. Per germline, CDR1 SEHNR and CDR2 FQNEAQ (reference sequence). V lost 1 base, J lost 3 bases, and 3 bases lay in between. The CDR3 has 12 amino acids. The CDR3 coding sequence is TGTGCCAGCAGCTTAGTAGAAGAGACCCAGTACTTC. Protein sequence: CASSLVEETQYF.

The rearrangement links TRBV6-6 to TRBJ2-5, with unresolved D. Germline CDR1 reads MNHNY; CDR2 reads SVGAGI (reference sequence). Trimming took 7 bases from V and 2 from J, leaving 17 bases between them. The CDR3 is 15 residues long. The CDR3 is CASTTFAASQETQYF. The CDR3, as DNA: TGTGCCAGCACTACTTTCGCGGCATCTCAAGAGACCCAGTACTTC.

This chain connects TRBV2 to TRBJ2-1; a possible D gene is TRBD2 (6 bases). This CDR3 is built from 9 residues. Germline V gene sequence: CDR1 SNHLY, CDR2 FYNNEI. In DNA, the CDR3 is TGTGGACTAGGGATGGAGCAGTTCTTC. Its protein is CGLGMEQFF.

The chain joins TRBV19 to TRBJ2-1; 9 bases align to TRBD2. CDR3 length: 15 residues. Trimming at V came to 7 bases and at J to 4 bases, leaving 8 bases not matched to a gene. Germline CDR1 and CDR2: LNHDA and SQIVND (reference sequence). The CDR3 here is CASTSLAGTYNEQFF. CDR3 nucleotide sequence: TGTGCCAGTACTTCCCTAGCGGGGACATACAATGAGCAGTTCTTC.

This clone came up a few times. The rearrangement joins TRBV7-6 to TRBJ1-1; D is perhaps TRBD1 (5 bases). Trimming cost V 1 base and J 5 bases, with 11 bases left between them. The CDR3 consists of 14 residues. Germline V gene sequence: CDR1 SGHVS, CDR2 FNYEAQ. Here the CDR3 DNA reads TGTGCCAGCAGCTTAGTTGGGGGGGAAACTGAAGCTTTCTTT. The encoded protein is CASSLVGGETEAFF. Supplemented by reference TRBV7-6 and TRBJ1-1, the full variable domain reads GAGVSQSPRYKVTKRGQDVALRCDPISGHVSLYWYRQALGQGPEFLTYFNYEAQQDKSGLPNDRFSAERPEGSISTLTIQRTEQRDSAMYRCASSLVGGETEAFFGQGTRLTVV.

The chain carries TRBV6-5 and TRBJ2-2; tentative D call: TRBD1 (6 bases). Germline V gene sequence: CDR1 MNHEY, CDR2 SVGAGI. The CDR3 spans 16 residues. V was clipped by 3 bases and J by 6 bases, with 17 bases between them. CDR3 DNA sequence: TGTGCCAGCAGTTATAACTGGCAGGGGAATCCCGGGGAGCTGTTTTTT. It specifies CASSYNWQGNPGELFF.

This clone was seen only a few times. V is TRBV19 and J is TRBJ1-2, with a possible D match to TRBD1 (6 bases). The germline V gene has CDR1 LNHDA and CDR2 SQIVND (reference sequence). The V and J ends lost 7 bases and 8 bases respectively, with 17 bases between them. This CDR3 region has 13 residues. The CDR3: CASTLGGAEGYTF. The DNA of the CDR3 is TGTGCCAGTACCCTAGGGGGGGCTGAAGGCTACACCTTC.

CDR3 amino acids: CAWFPQGAGYYEQYF. Here the CDR3 DNA reads TGTGCCTGGTTTCCACAGGGGGCAGGCTACTACGAGCAGTACTTC. The rearrangement links TRBV30 to TRBJ2-7; 9 positions agree with TRBD1. CDR1 and CDR2 (germline): GTSNPN, SVGIG (reference sequence). The V segment lost 5 bases and the J segment 3 bases; nucleotides outside the gene matches: 11. CDR3 size: 15 residues.

The rearrangement uses TRBV7-2 and TRBJ1-2; TRBD1 aligns across 8 bases. J lost 0 bases, V lost 0 bases, and 6 bases had no gene match. The CDR3 totals 17 residues. Germline values: CDR1 SGHTA, CDR2 FQGNSA. The CDR3 DNA reads TGTGCCAGCAGCTTAGCGATAGGGACAGGAGCTAACTATGGCTACACCTTC. This translates into CASSLAIGTGANYGYTF.

The chain employs TRBV5-1 and TRBJ1-1; TRBD1 agrees at 7 bases. Germline CDR1 and CDR2: SGHRS and YFSETQ. The CDR3 covers 13 residues. With V trimmed by 2 bases and J by 6 bases, 4 bases remained unmatched. The CDR3 sequence: CASSLTGDPEAFF. The CDR3 nucleotides read TGCGCCAGCAGCTTAACAGGGGATCCTGAAGCTTTCTTT.

For the CDR3, the DNA is TGTGCCAGCATCCAGGGGGCAGACACCGGGGAGCTGTTTTTT. The encoded protein is CASIQGADTGELFF. The V call is TRBV28, the J call TRBJ2-2, with 8 bases aligning to TRBD1. Germline loops: CDR1 MDHEN, CDR2 SYDVKM. The CDR3 is 14 amino acids. Losses at the gene ends were 7 bases for V and 3 bases for J; bases not matched to a gene: 4.

This clone was seen a handful of times. This chain uses TRBV4-3 with TRBJ1-2, with D uncertain. Germline V gives CDR1 LGHNA, CDR2 YSLEER. V shed 3 bases and J shed 6 bases, with 8 bases lying between them. This CDR3 region has 12 residues. The CDR3 region has the DNA TGCGCCAGCAGCCAGGAGCCTCATGGCTACACCTTC. Encoded protein: CASSQEPHGYTF.

The chain recombines TRBV30 with TRBJ1-1; D is ambiguous. Germline V gene data show CDR1 as GTSNPN and CDR2 as SVGIG (reference sequence). This CDR3 region has 14 residues. Trimming took 2 bases from V and 3 from J, leaving 13 bases between them. CDR3 residues: CAWSSHLGDTEAFF. CDR3 in DNA: TGTGCCTGGAGTTCTCACCTCGGGGACACTGAAGCTTTCTTT.

In its sample, this clone was seen a few times. The chain carries TRBV10-3 and TRBJ2-2; 10 positions match TRBD1. This CDR3 contains 17 residues. V shed 2 bases and J 4 bases; nucleotides not matched to a gene: 7. CDR1 and CDR2 from the germline V gene are ENHRY and SYGVKD. CDR3 in DNA: TGTGCCATCAGTGAGCCGACAGGGGGCTGGGGCACCGGGGAGCTGTTTTTT. Amino acids: CAISEPTGGWGTGELFF.